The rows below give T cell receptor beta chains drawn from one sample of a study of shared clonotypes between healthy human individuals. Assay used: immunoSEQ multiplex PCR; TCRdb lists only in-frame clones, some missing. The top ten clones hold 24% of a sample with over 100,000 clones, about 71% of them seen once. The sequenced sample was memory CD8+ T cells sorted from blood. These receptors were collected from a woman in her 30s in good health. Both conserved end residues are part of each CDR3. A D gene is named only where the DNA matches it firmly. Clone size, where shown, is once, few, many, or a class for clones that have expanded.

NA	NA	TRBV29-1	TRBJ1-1	TGCAGCGTCCCGGGCTGGGCTTTCTTT	CSVPGWAFF
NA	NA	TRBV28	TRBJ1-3	TGTGCCAGCAGTTTAGGGACAATCTCTGGAAACACCATATATTTT	CASSLGTISGNTIYF
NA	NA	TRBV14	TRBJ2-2	TGTGCCAGCAGCCAAGAATTAGCGGCGAACACCGGGGAGCTGTTTTTT	CASSQELAANTGELFF
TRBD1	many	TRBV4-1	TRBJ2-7	TGCGCCAGCAGCCAACAAGGGACAGGGAACTACGAGCAGTACTTC	CASSQQGTGNYEQYF
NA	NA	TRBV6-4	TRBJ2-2	TGTGCCAGCAGTGGGCAAACCGAAATAAACACCGGGGAGCTGTTTTTT	CASSGQTEINTGELFF
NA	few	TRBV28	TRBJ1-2	TGTGCCAGCAGTTTCTTAGGGACGCGACTTCGGAGCTACACCTTC	CASSFLGTRLRSYTF
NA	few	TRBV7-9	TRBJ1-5	TGTGCCAGCACGGGAGAAGGTAATCAGCCCCAGCATTTT	CASTGEGNQPQHF
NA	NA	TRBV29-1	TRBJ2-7	TGCAGCGTTGGTAATCCAGAGGGCTACGAGCAGTACTTC	CSVGNPEGYEQYF
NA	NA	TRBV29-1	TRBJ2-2	TGCAGCGTTGGCCCCGGGGTCCATTCAATCCCCGGGGAGCTGTTTTTT	CSVGPGVHSIPGELFF
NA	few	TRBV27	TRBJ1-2	TGTGCCAGCAGTTTACACGTAGGGTCGAACTATGGCTACACCTTC	CASSLHVGSNYGYTF
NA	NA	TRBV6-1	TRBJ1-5	TGTGCCAGCAACCTCAATCAGCCCCAGCATTTT	CASNLNQPQHF
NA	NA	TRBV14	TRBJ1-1	TGTGCCAGCAGCCAAGATAGGTTGGCTGAAGCTTTCTTT	CASSQDRLAEAFF
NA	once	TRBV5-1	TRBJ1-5	TGCGCCAGCAGCTTTGGGGGGGATCAGCCCCAGCATTTT	CASSFGGDQPQHF
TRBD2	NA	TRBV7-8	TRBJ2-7	TGTGCCAGCAGCACACGGGGGGACGAGCAGTACTTC	CASSTRGDEQYF
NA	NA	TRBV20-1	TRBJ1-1	TGCAGTGCTAGAAAGGACACTGAAGCTTTCTTT	CSARKDTEAFF
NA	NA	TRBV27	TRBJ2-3	TGTGCCAGCAGTAGGTGGGTAGCAGATAGCACAGATACGCAGTATTTT	CASSRWVADSTDTQYF
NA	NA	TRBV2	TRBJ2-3	TGTGCCAGCAGTGTAGTCCCAGATACGCAGTATTTT	CASSVVPDTQYF
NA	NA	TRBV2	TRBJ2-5	TGTGCCAGCACCCGAGAAGAGACCCAGTACTTC	CASTREETQYF
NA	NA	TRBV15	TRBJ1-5	TGTGCCACCAGCAGAGACCTCCTCGGGACACCCCGTTCCAATCAGCCCCAGCATTTT	CATSRDLLGTPRSNQPQHF
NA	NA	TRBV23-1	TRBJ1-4	TGCGCCAGCAGTCAAGCGAGGGGGTGGCATGAAAAACTGTTTTTT	CASSQARGWHEKLFF
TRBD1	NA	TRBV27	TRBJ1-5	TGTGCCAGCAGTCGCCGGGACAGGGGATACGCCGATCAGCCCCAGCATTTT	CASSRRDRGYADQPQHF
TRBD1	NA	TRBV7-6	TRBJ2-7	TGTGCCAGCAGCTCCATGACAGGGGGCGGCTACGAGCAGTACTTC	CASSSMTGGGYEQYF
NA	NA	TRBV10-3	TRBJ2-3	TGTGGAGTAGGAGGGAGCACAGATACGCAGTATTTT	CGVGGSTDTQYF
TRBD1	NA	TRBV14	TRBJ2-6	TGTGCCAGCAGCCTGGACAGGGGTTTTAATGCCCTGCGCGGGGCCAACGTCCTGACTTTC	CASSLDRGFNALRGANVLTF
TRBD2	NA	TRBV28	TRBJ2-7	TGTGCCAGCAGGAGCCCGGGACTAGCGGGAGGGCTGCCTCTTTACGAGCAGTACTTC	CASRSPGLAGGLPLYEQYF
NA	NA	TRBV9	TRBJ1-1	TGTGCCAGCAGCGTAGGTAGGGGCCTTTTGAACACTGAAGCTTTCTTT	CASSVGRGLLNTEAFF
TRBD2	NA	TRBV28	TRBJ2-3	TGTGCCAGCAGTTTAGTTTCTAGCGGACCTAGCACAGATACGCAGTATTTT	CASSLVSSGPSTDTQYF
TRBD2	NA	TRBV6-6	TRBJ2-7	TGTGCCAGCAGTTCCCCTAACCTAGCGGGTGCCGTCGAGCAGTACTTC	CASSSPNLAGAVEQYF
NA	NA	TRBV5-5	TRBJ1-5	TGTGCCAGCAGTTCCGACTCCCCAATAGAGAGTCAGCCCCAGCATTTT	CASSSDSPIESQPQHF
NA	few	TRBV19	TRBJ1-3	TGTGCCAGCAGCGGCTCTGGAAACACCATATATTTT	CASSGSGNTIYF
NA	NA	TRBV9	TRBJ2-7	TGTGCCAGCAGCGCCGGCCTCCTTTCCCGGGACTCGTCCCCCTCCTACGAGCAGTACTTC	CASSAGLLSRDSSPSYEQYF
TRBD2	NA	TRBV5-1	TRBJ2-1	TGCGCCAGCAGCTTGGACGCACTAGCGGGCTTCTACAATGAGCAGTTCTTC	CASSLDALAGFYNEQFF
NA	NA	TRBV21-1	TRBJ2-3	TGTGCCAGCAGCAGAAAGGGGAATCATCGGGACCGCACAGATACGCAGTATTTT	CASSRKGNHRDRTDTQYF
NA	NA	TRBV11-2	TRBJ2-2	TGTGCCAGCACACTTTTTAACACCGGGGAGCTGTTTTTT	CASTLFNTGELFF
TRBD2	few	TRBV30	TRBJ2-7	TGTGCCTGGGAAGCGGGAACGGCCTCCGAGCAGTACTTC	CAWEAGTASEQYF
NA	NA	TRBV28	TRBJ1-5	TGTGCCAGCAGTCTCAACCCAGGGCCCCAGCATTTT	CASSLNPGPQHF
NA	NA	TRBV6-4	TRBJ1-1	TGTGCCAGCGGAGACGGAGACAGCACTGAAGCTTTCTTT	CASGDGDSTEAFF
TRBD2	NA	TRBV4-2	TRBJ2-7	TGTGCCAGCAGCCAAGGGCTAGCGGGAGAAGGGTACGAGCAGTACTTC	CASSQGLAGEGYEQYF
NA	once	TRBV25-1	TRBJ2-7	TGTGCCAGCAGTGATAGCGGTTCCTACGAGCAGTACTTC	CASSDSGSYEQYF
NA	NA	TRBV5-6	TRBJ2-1	TGTGCCAGCAGCCCTTGGGGGAACAGCAATGAGCAGTTCTTC	CASSPWGNSNEQFF
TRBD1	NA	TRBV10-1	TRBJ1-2	TGCGCCAGCAGTGAGCACAGGGGCTATGGCTACACCTTC	CASSEHRGYGYTF
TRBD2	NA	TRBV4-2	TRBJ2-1	TGTGCCAGCAGCCCTATCGTCGGGACTAGCGGGCCACAGTTCTTC	CASSPIVGTSGPQFF
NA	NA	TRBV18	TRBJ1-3	TGTGCCAGCTCACCAGACAACTCTGGAAACACCATATATTTT	CASSPDNSGNTIYF
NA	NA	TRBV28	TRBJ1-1	TGTGCCAGCAGTTCGACCCCCTACTGGAACACTGAAGCTTTCTTT	CASSSTPYWNTEAFF